The rows below give T cell receptor beta chains drawn from one sample of a study of CD8 T cells in ankylosing spondylitis. TCRdb re-derived calls from the 5' RACE reads in MiXCR, one entry per CDR3 protein. The repertoire holds 200,000 to 250,000 distinct CDR3 sequences, with approximately 20% as singletons. Sequenced sample: blood, either unsorted or a sorted T cell fraction (not recorded which). These receptors were collected from a male donor with ankylosing spondylitis. The CDR3 runs from the conserved cysteine through the conserved F or W. A D gene is named only where the DNA matches it firmly. Clone sizes are given selectively: once, few, many, or a class where the clone is expanded.

cdr3_nt cdr3_aa j_call clone_size d_call cdr3_length v_call
TGTGCCAGCTCACCACCGGAGACCTACGAGCAGTACTTC CASSPPETYEQYF TRBJ2-7 - - 13 TRBV18
TGCGCCAGCAGCACCTCCTCCGGGAGAACCTACAATGAGCAGTTCTTC CASSTSSGRTYNEQFF TRBJ2-1 few - 16 TRBV5-1
TGTGCCAGCAGCCGGACTAGCGGGAGTTGGGGTGAGCAGTTCTTC CASSRTSGSWGEQFF TRBJ2-1 few TRBD2 15 TRBV7-2
TGTGCCAGCAGTGAATTAACATTTGAAGCTTTCTTT CASSELTFEAFF TRBJ1-1 few - 12 TRBV6-1
TGTGCCAGCAGCCAGAATCTAGCGGGGATCCCTACAGATACGCAGTATTTT CASSQNLAGIPTDTQYF TRBJ2-3 few TRBD2 17 TRBV4-2
TGTGCCAGCAGCTTAACTGAAAGCTCCTATAATTCACCCCTCCACTTT CASSLTESSYNSPLHF TRBJ1-6 few - 16 TRBV7-6
TGTGCCAGCAGTTTAACGGTGAACACTGAAGCTTTCTTT CASSLTVNTEAFF TRBJ1-1 many - 13 TRBV12-3/TRBV12-4
TGTGCCAGCAGCGTAGCGGAGTTAACTGATGGAAACACCATATATTTT CASSVAELTDGNTIYF TRBJ1-3 few - 16 TRBV9
TGTGCCAGCAGTATGGAAGGGACAGGGCGATATGGCTACACCTTC CASSMEGTGRYGYTF TRBJ1-2 few TRBD1 15 TRBV27
TGTGCCAGCAGTTACGGGATTGGCACGTTAGTCGATGAGCAGTTCTTC CASSYGIGTLVDEQFF TRBJ2-1 - - 16 TRBV6-5
TGTGCCAGCAGTTTAGATAGCGGGGGCCTCTACAATGAGCAGTTCTTC CASSLDSGGLYNEQFF TRBJ2-1 - TRBD2 16 TRBV12-3/TRBV12-4
TGTGCCAGCAGTTTCCCCGGACAACCCGAGGACACCATATATTTT CASSFPGQPEDTIYF TRBJ1-3 - - 15 TRBV12-3/TRBV12-4
TGTGCCAGCAGCTTAGATGGGACGGATCTCGCCTACGAGCAGTACTTC CASSLDGTDLAYEQYF TRBJ2-7 - - 16 TRBV7-9
TGTGCCATCAGGGTGGGGAGCGGCAGCACAGATACGCAGTATTTT CAIRVGSGSTDTQYF TRBJ2-3 - - 15 TRBV10-3
TGTGCCAGCAGTTCATCCATGGGGACCGGGGAGCTGTTTTTT CASSSSMGTGELFF TRBJ2-2 few - 14 TRBV6-2/TRBV6-3
TGCGCCAGCAGCCAAGATAGGGACAGATCCTACGAGCAGTACTTC CASSQDRDRSYEQYF TRBJ2-7 - TRBD1 15 TRBV4-1
TGTGCCAGCAGCTTGAACCTAGCGCGGGTTGAGACCCAGTACTTC CASSLNLARVETQYF TRBJ2-5 many - 15 TRBV5-6
TGCAGCGTCGCCGTTAACGACAATGAGCAGTTCTTC CSVAVNDNEQFF TRBJ2-1 - - 12 TRBV29-1
TGTGCCAGCAGTTGGGACAGCTCCTATAATTCACCCCTCCACTTT CASSWDSSYNSPLHF TRBJ1-6 few TRBD1 15 TRBV12-3/TRBV12-4
TGTGCCAGCAGTTCCCATCCACGGGACACCTACACAGATACGCAGTATTTT CASSSHPRDTYTDTQYF TRBJ2-3 few - 17 TRBV28
TGCAGTGCCGCCCCTACAGGGTTAGGCCAGCCCCAGCATTTT CSAAPTGLGQPQHF TRBJ1-5 - - 14 TRBV20-1
TGTGCCAGCAGTGTCGTGGACCCCAATCAGCCCCAGCATTTT CASSVVDPNQPQHF TRBJ1-5 - - 14 TRBV2
TGCAGTGCTAGTGACAGGGGGCTCTACGAGCAGTACTTC CSASDRGLYEQYF TRBJ2-7 - TRBD1 13 TRBV20-1
TGCAGTGCTAGTTCCCTTAGCGGGAGGTTTGGCCTTAGCACAGATACGCAGTATTTT CSASSLSGRFGLSTDTQYF TRBJ2-3 - TRBD2 19 TRBV20-1
TGTGCCAGCAGCTTCTACAGGGTAAACACCGGGGAGCTGTTTTTT CASSFYRVNTGELFF TRBJ2-2 few - 15 TRBV7-2
TGCGCCAGCAGCCAATGGGTAGGGTTAGCGGGAGGCGAGCAGTACTTC CASSQWVGLAGGEQYF TRBJ2-7 many TRBD2 16 TRBV4-3
TGTGCCAGCAGCCCCCTCCCACAGGGTAGGCCCTACGAGCAGTACTTC CASSPLPQGRPYEQYF TRBJ2-7 few - 16 TRBV12-3/TRBV12-4
TGTGCCAGCAGCTGGAGCAGGCGGGAGTACCAAGAGACCCAGTACTTC CASSWSRREYQETQYF TRBJ2-5 - TRBD2 16 TRBV7-9
TGTGCCAGCACCCAGGGACCAGACCTTTTGTCTAGCTCCTACAATGAGCAGTTCTTC CASTQGPDLLSSSYNEQFF TRBJ2-1 few - 19 TRBV2
TGCGCCAGCAGTGACCACGGACAGGAGGAGGACGAGCAGTACTTC CASSDHGQEEDEQYF TRBJ2-7 few TRBD1 15 TRBV10-1
TGTGCCAGCAGCCTCAAGGGGGAGACTGAAGCTTTCTTT CASSLKGETEAFF TRBJ1-1 many - 13 TRBV3-1
TGTGCCATCAGTGAGTCTTTCGGCGGGAGTATAGATACGCAGTATTTT CAISESFGGSIDTQYF TRBJ2-3 many TRBD2 16 TRBV10-3
TGTGCCAGCAGCGTAAGCGGGACCCCGCCCGATACGCAGTATTTT CASSVSGTPPDTQYF TRBJ2-3 - TRBD2 15 TRBV9
TGTGCCAGCAGTTACTCCAATGACAGAGACACTGAAGCTTTCTTT CASSYSNDRDTEAFF TRBJ1-1 - - 15 TRBV6-5
TGTGCCAGCAGCTTAGAGGGTCTGGCCTACGAGCAGTACTTC CASSLEGLAYEQYF TRBJ2-7 - - 14 TRBV7-9
TGTGCCAGCAGCTACGTTGGGGGACCTACCACAGATACGCAGTATTTT CASSYVGGPTTDTQYF TRBJ2-3 few - 16 TRBV11-1
TGCAGCGTTGGCGGGACTAGCGGGGTAAATGAGCAGTTCTTC CSVGGTSGVNEQFF TRBJ2-1 - TRBD2 14 TRBV29-1
TGTGCCAGCAGTACTTCCTATGAGCAGTTCTTC CASSTSYEQFF TRBJ2-1 - - 11 TRBV12-3/TRBV12-4
TGCGCCAGCAGCCAGTCAGTCGGGACAAGCTATGGCTACACCTTC CASSQSVGTSYGYTF TRBJ1-2 many - 15 TRBV4-1
TGTGCCAGCAGCGTAATGGGACTAGCGGGTCTCGAGCAGTACTTC CASSVMGLAGLEQYF TRBJ2-7 - TRBD2 15 TRBV12-3/TRBV12-4
TGTGCCAGCAGCCAAGATACTGCGGGGAGGCTCGTGGGATACGAGCAGTACTTC CASSQDTAGRLVGYEQYF TRBJ2-7 few - 18 TRBV14
TGTGCCAGCAGCTTAGTGAGTGGTTCTGGCCACGAGCAGTACTTC CASSLVSGSGHEQYF TRBJ2-7 - - 15 TRBV11-2
TGTGCCAGCAGTTCCTTTTATGGCTACACCTTC CASSSFYGYTF TRBJ1-2 many - 11 TRBV12-3/TRBV12-4
TGCAGTGCAAAGAGGGGCGGCCAGGGGGCCGGGTATGGCTACACCTTC CSAKRGGQGAGYGYTF TRBJ1-2 - TRBD1 16 TRBV20-1
TGCGCCAGCAGTACCGGGGATACCGGGGAGCTGTTTTTT CASSTGDTGELFF TRBJ2-2 - - 13 TRBV10-1
TGTGCCAGCAGTGAACTCGCGGGCGTCTTCAATGAGCAGTTCTTC CASSELAGVFNEQFF TRBJ2-1 few - 15 TRBV6-1
TGTGCCAGCAGTGAAGCGTACTTCCCCTACGAGCAGTACTTC CASSEAYFPYEQYF TRBJ2-7 - - 14 TRBV2
TGTGCCAGCAGTTTGGAGCAGGGGGCCTACAATGAGCAGTTCTTC CASSLEQGAYNEQFF TRBJ2-1 - TRBD1 15 TRBV12-3/TRBV12-4
TGTGCCACCAGCAGAACCAACCGGGACACATACACAGATACGCAGTATTTT CATSRTNRDTYTDTQYF TRBJ2-3 - - 17 TRBV15
TGTGCCAGCAGTCCCATAGGATCTCATCAGCCCCAGCATTTT CASSPIGSHQPQHF TRBJ1-5 - - 14 TRBV28
TGTGCCAGCAGTCCTGGAGCGGGGGGCAATAACTATGGCTACACCTTC CASSPGAGGNNYGYTF TRBJ1-2 - - 16 TRBV12-3/TRBV12-4
TGTGCCAGCAGTGGGGAACAGGGTACTTCGGACGAGCAGTACTTC CASSGEQGTSDEQYF TRBJ2-7 - - 15 TRBV6-1
TGTGCCAGCAGGGGACAGAACACCGGGGAGCTGTTTTTT CASRGQNTGELFF TRBJ2-2 many - 13 TRBV2
TGTGCCAGCAGTTCCTCTGACGCTGGAGTTCTGGACCTCTACGAGCAGTACTTC CASSSSDAGVLDLYEQYF TRBJ2-7 - - 18 TRBV28
TGCAGTGCCCTCGAGGGGACCACCTACGAGCAGTACTTC CSALEGTTYEQYF TRBJ2-7 once - 13 TRBV20-1
TGCAGTGCTCCCCTCCCGGGACAGGTGATAAACGAGCAGTACTTC CSAPLPGQVINEQYF TRBJ2-7 few TRBD1 15 TRBV20-1
TGTGCCAGCAATTACAGGGGGGGGGCCAAAAACATTCAGTACTTC CASNYRGGAKNIQYF TRBJ2-4 few - 15 TRBV12-3/TRBV12-4
TGCAGCGTTATAGGTTTAGGGGGCCAGAACACTGAAGCTTTCTTT CSVIGLGGQNTEAFF TRBJ1-1 many TRBD1 15 TRBV29-1
TGTGCCAGCAGCTTGGTCCAGGGATGGAGAACCAATCAGCCCCAGCATTTT CASSLVQGWRTNQPQHF TRBJ1-5 - - 17 TRBV5-8
TGTGCCAGCAGCGTAGTGTCTAGCGGGAACAATGAGCAGTTCTTC CASSVVSSGNNEQFF TRBJ2-1 - TRBD2 15 TRBV9